This T cell receptor (beta chain) was identified during a study of T cells in Graves' hyperthyroidism and ophthalmopathy. The investigators amplified TCR beta CDR3 regions from RNA transcripts. An initial round of RT-PCR targeting the TCR CDR3 relied on the HTBI primer set. TCRdb used MiXCR to reprocess the multiplex PCR reads, holding one entry per CDR3 protein. Here the sample spans around 300,000 distinct CDR3 sequences, 11% to 15% being singletons. Germline V gene lookup returns CDR1 GTSNPN and CDR2 SVGIG (reference sequence). V lost 1 base to trimming and J lost 5 bases; unmatched junction nucleotides: 9. The CDR3 runs to 17 residues.

This chain links TRBV30 with TRBJ2-1, with 12 bases lining up with TRBD2. This receptor was identified in a woman aged 25 to 39 with Graves' hyperthyroidism. The source material was blood. The CDR3 spells CAWSGLAGVTDNNEQFF. In nucleotides, the CDR3 is TGTGCCTGGAGTGGACTAGCGGGAGTTACGGACAACAATGAGCAGTTCTTC. Complete variable domain (other parts from reference TRBV30 and TRBJ2-1): SQTIHQWPATLVQPVGSPLSLECTVEGTSNPNLYWYRQAAGRGLQLLFYSVGIGQISSEVPQNLSASRPQDRQFILSSKKLLLSDSGFYLCAWSGLAGVTDNNEQFFGPGTRLTVL.